Each of the 5 T cell receptor beta chains below was sequenced from the same sample in a study of blood T cell repertoires in COVID-19. Assay used: immunoSEQ multiplex PCR; TCRdb lists only in-frame clones, some missing. Of about 170,000 clones detected, 92% appear once; the ten largest clones hold more than 4.5%. Specimen: peripheral blood. All receptors come from a man aged 25 to 40 with COVID-19, enrolled during active disease.

V is TRBV25-1 and J is TRBJ1-5; 7 bases fit TRBD1. The CDR3 spans 13 residues. In germline, CDR1 is MGHDK, CDR2 SYGVNS. Trimming cost V 4 bases and J 6 bases; bases outside gene matches: 3. This CDR3 is CASSGGGGQPQHF. Written as DNA, the CDR3 is TGTGCCAGCAGTGGAGGGGGCGGTCAGCCCCAGCATTTT. Based on the CDR3 plus reference TRBV25-1 and TRBJ1-5, the full variable domain is EADIYQTPRYLVIGTGKKITLECSQTMGHDKMYWYQQDPGMELHLIHYSYGVNSTEKGDLSSESTVSRIRTEHFPLTLESARPSHTSQYLCASSGGGGQPQHFGDGTRLSIL.

The chain's CDR3 is CARRGRTYEQYF. CDR3 coding DNA: TGTGCCAGAAGGGGGCGGACCTACGAGCAGTACTTC. The V call is TRBV4-2, the J call TRBJ2-7; 7 nucleotides match TRBD1. The CDR3 is 12 amino acids. Trimming took 9 bases from V and 2 from J; bases not matched to a gene: 4. The germline V gene encodes CDR1 LGHNA and CDR2 YNFKEQ.

V is TRBV19 and J is TRBJ2-7; D is undetermined. V dropped 1 base and J dropped 2 bases, with 9 bases sitting between them. Germline V gene sequence: CDR1 LNHDA, CDR2 SQIVND (reference sequence). CDR3 length: 14 residues. The DNA for the CDR3 is TGTGCCAGTAGTATAGTCCTGGGCGCCTACGAGCAGTACTTC. It encodes CASSIVLGAYEQYF. The entire variable domain, with the rest obtained from reference TRBV19 and TRBJ2-7, is as follows: DGGITQSPKYLFRKEGQNVTLSCEQNLNHDAMYWYRQDPGQGLRLIYYSQIVNDFQKGDIAEGYSVSREKKESFPLTVTSAQKNPTAFYLCASSIVLGAYEQYFGPGTRLTVT.

V gene TRBV6-4 combines with J gene TRBJ1-1; TRBD1 is a possible D gene (6 bases). This CDR3 comprises 14 residues. CDR1 MRHNA and CDR2 SNTAGT come from the germline V gene. V dropped 5 bases and J dropped 1 base, with 11 bases sitting between them. CDR3 residues: CASSSGVENTEAFF. The CDR3, as DNA: TGTGCCAGCAGTTCAGGGGTTGAGAACACTGAAGCTTTCTTT.

The chain uses TRBV7-2 and TRBJ2-3; 10 bases agree with TRBD2. Germline values: CDR1 SGHTA, CDR2 FQGNSA. V lost 8 bases to trimming and J lost 3 bases; unmatched junction nucleotides: 5. This CDR3 has 14 residues. The CDR3 loop is CASAPGLATDTQYF. The CDR3 bases are TGTGCCAGCGCTCCGGGACTAGCGACAGATACGCAGTATTTT. Using reference TRBV7-2 and TRBJ2-3 for the parts outside the CDR3, the full variable domain is GAGVSQSPSNKVTEKGKDVELRCDPISGHTALYWYRQSLGQGLEFLIYFQGNSAPDKSGLPSDRFSAERTGGSVSTLTIQRTQQEDSAVYLCASAPGLATDTQYFGPGTRLTVL.